This record covers a single TCR beta chain. Its cognate antigen is unknown. These data are taken from a study of metastatic and nonmetastatic thyroid tumors. Study details: Repertoire data that came from the blood and tumor or nodule tissue of malignant and benign thyroid patients were compared.

Original processing methods: A papillary thyroid cancer distant-metastasis classifier was built from CDR3 differences across clinicopathological groups. TCRdb reanalyzed the PCR reads with MiXCR. TCRdb's processing, not the authors' own work, is the source of the V and J calls. The sample holds tens of thousands of clones, approximately 19% seen once. Thyroid surgery was performed in patients who had received no treatment beforehand. Study observations and caveats: According to reports, the diversity of TCR beta was significantly higher in malignant thyroid tumors than in benign nodules, and this held in both blood and tumor samples.

The specimen was blood. This TCR derives from a female donor with papillary thyroid cancer or a benign thyroid nodule (not recorded which). Some clones in this sample may be carry-over from other donors' samples.

This chain's CDR3 is CAWSPPGTGGNQPQHF. In nucleotides, the CDR3 is TGTGCCTGGAGTCCCCCCGGGACAGGGGGCAATCAGCCCCAGCATTTT. This chain joins TRBV30 and TRBJ1-5; TRBD1 aligns across 10 bases. CDR1 GTSNPN and CDR2 SVGIG come from the germline V gene (reference sequence). CDR3 length equals 16 residues. Losses at the gene ends were 2 bases for V and 2 bases for J; bases not matched to a gene: 6.